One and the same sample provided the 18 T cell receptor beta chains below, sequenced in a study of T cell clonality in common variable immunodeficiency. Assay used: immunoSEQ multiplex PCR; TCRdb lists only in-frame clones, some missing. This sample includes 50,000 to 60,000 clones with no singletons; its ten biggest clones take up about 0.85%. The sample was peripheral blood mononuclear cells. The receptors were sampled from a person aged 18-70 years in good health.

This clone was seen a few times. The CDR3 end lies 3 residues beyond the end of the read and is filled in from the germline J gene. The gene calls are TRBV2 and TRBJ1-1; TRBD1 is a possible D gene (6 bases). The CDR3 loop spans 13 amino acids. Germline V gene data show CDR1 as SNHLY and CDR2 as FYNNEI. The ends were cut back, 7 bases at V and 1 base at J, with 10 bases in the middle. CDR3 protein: CASIETGNTEAFF. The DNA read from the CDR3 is TGTGCCAGCATAGAGACAGGGAACACTGAA.

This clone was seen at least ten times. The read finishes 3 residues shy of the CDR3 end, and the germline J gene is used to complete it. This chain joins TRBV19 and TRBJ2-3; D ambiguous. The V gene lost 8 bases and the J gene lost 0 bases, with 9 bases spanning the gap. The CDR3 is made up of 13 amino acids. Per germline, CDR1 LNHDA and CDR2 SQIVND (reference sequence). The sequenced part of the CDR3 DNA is TGTGCCAGTCAGGCCCAGAGCACAGATACG. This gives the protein CASQAQSTDT. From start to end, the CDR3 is CASQAQSTDTQYF.

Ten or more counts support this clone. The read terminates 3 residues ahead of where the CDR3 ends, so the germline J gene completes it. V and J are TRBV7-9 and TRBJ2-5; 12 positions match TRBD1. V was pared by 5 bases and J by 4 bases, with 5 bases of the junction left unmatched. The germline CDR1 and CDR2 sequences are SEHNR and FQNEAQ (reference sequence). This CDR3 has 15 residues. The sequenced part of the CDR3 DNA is TGTGCCAGCAGCGACGGGGACAGGGGGCGAGAGACC. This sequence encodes CASSDGDRGRET. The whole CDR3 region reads CASSDGDRGRETQYF.

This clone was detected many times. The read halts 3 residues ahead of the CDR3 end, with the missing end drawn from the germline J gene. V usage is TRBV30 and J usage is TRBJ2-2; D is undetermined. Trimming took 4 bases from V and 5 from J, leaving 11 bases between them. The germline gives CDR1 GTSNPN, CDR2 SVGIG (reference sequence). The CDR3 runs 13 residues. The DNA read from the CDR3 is TGTGCCTGGAATAGACTGGTGACCGGGGAG. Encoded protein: CAWNRLVTGE. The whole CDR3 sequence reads CAWNRLVTGELFF.

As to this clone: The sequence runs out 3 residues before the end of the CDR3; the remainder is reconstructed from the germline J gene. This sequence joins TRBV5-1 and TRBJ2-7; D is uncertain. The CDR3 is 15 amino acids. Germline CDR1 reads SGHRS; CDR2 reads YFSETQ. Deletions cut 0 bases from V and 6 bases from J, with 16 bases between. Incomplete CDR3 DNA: TGCGCCAGCAGCTTGGACGCATCTACGGTGTCCGAG. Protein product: CASSLDASTVSE. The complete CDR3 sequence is CASSLDASTVSEQYF.

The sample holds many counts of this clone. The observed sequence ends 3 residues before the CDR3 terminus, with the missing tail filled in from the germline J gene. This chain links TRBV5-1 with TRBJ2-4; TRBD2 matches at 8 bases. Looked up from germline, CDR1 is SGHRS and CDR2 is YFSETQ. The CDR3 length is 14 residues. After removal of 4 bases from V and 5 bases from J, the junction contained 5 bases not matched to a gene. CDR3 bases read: TGCGCCAGCAGCCCGGGACTAGTCCAAAACATT. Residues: CASSPGLVQNI. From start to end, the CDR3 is CASSPGLVQNIQYF.

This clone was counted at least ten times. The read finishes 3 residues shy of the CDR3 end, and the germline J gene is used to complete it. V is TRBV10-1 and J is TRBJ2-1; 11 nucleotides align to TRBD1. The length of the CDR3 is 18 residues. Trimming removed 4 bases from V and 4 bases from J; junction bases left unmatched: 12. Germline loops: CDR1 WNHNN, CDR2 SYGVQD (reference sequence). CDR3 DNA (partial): TGCGCCAGCAGTGGGACTACCGGGACAGGGGGGACTTACAATGAG. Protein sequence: CASSGTTGTGGTYNE. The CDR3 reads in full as CASSGTTGTGGTYNEQFF.

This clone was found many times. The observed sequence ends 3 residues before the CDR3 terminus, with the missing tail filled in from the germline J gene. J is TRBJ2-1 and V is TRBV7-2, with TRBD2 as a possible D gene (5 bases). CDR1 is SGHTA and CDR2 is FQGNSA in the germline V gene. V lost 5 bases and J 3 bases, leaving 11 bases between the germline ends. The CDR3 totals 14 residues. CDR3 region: CASSDTSGYNEQFF. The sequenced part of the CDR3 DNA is TGTGCCAGCAGCGACACTAGTGGCTACAATGAG.

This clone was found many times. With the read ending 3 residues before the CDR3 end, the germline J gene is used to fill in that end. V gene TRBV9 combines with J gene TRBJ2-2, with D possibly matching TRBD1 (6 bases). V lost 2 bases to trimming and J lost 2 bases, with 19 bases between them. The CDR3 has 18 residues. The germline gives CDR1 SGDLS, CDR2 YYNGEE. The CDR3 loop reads CASSVPDSSFFNTGELFF. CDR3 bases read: TGTGCCAGCAGCGTTCCGGACAGCTCCTTCTTTAACACCGGGGAG.

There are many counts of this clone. The covered CDR3 bases are TGTGCCAGCAGGTTGAGCGGGGGTGGCACAGATACG. Translation: CASRLSGGGTDT. The CDR3 reads in full as CASRLSGGGTDTQYF. The chain combines TRBV5-8 with TRBJ2-3, with 8 bases identical to TRBD2. The CDR3 goes on 3 residues after the read ends, and that part is filled in from the germline J gene. V shed 5 bases and J 1 base; nucleotides not matched to a gene: 6. The CDR3 has 15 amino acids. Germline CDR1 SGHTS, CDR2 YDEGEE.

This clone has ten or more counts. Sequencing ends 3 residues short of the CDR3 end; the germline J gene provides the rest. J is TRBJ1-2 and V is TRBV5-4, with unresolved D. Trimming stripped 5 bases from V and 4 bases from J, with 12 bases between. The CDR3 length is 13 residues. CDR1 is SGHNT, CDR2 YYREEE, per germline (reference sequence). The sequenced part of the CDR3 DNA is TGTGCCAGCAGTAGGGCGTCTCCCTATGGC. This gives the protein CASSRASPYG. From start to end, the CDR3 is CASSRASPYGYTF.

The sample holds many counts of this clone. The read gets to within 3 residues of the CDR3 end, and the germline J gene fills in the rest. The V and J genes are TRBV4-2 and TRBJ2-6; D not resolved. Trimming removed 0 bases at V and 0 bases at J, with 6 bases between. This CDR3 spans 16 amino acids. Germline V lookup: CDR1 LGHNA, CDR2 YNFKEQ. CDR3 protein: CASSQDPNSGANVLTF. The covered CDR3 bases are TGTGCCAGCAGCCAAGACCCTAACTCTGGGGCCAACGTC.

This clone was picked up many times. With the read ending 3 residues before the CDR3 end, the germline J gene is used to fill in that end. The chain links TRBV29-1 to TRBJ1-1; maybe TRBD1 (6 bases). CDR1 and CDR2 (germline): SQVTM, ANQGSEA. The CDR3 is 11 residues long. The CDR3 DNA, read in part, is TGCAGCGTTTATACAGGGACCGAA. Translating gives CSVYTGTE. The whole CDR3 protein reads CSVYTGTEAFF.

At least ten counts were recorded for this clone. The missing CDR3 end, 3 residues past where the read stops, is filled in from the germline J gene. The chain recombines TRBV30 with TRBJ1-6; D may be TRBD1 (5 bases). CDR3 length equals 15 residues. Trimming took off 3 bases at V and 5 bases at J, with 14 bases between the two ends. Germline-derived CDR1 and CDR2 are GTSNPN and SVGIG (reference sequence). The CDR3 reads CAWSLGGGNNSPLHF. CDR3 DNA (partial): TGTGCCTGGAGCCTCGGGGGGGGGAATAATTCACCC.

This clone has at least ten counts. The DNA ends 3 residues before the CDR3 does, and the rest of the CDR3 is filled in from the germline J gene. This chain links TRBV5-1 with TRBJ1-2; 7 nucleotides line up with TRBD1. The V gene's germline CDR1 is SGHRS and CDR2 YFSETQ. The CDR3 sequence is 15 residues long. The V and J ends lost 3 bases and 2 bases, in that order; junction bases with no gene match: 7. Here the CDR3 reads CASSSGTVTNYGYTF. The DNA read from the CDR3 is TGCGCCAGCAGCTCCGGGACAGTGACCAACTATGGC.

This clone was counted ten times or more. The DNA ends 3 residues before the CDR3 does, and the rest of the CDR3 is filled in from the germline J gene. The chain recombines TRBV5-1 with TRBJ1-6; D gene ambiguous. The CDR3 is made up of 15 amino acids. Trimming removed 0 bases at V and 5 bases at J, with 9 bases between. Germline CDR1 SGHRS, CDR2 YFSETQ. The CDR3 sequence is CASSLEGADNSPLHF. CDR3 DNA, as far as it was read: TGCGCCAGCAGCTTGGAGGGAGCGGATAATTCACCC.

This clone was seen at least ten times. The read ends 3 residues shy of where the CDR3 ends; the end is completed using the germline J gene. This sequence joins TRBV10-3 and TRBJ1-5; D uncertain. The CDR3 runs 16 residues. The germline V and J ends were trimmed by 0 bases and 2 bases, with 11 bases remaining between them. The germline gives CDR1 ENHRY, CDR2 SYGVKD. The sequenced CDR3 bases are TGTGCCATCAGTGAGTCCAACTACGGCCGCAATCAGCCC. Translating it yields CAISESNYGRNQP. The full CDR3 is CAISESNYGRNQPQHF.

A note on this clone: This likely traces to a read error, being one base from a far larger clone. The CDR3: CASSVGQISYEQYF. The covered CDR3 bases are TGTGCCAGTAGTGTGGGACAGATTTCCTACGAG. The chain has TRBV19 and TRBJ2-7; 7 nucleotides line up with TRBD1. The CDR3 end lies 3 residues beyond the end of the read and is filled in from the germline J gene. CDR3 length: 14 amino acids. The J segment lost 1 base and the V segment lost 5 bases, leaving 5 bases of the junction unmatched. Germline V gene sequence: CDR1 LNHDA, CDR2 SQIVND (reference sequence).